Shown below are 30 T cell receptor beta chains from a single sample sequenced in a study of T cells in Graves' hyperthyroidism and ophthalmopathy. The source material, RNA transcripts, was used to amplify TCR beta CDR3 regions. Researchers ran a first-round RT-PCR on the TCR CDR3 using the HTBI primer set. From the multiplex PCR reads, TCRdb called clonotypes with MiXCR, one entry per CDR3 protein. The sample has some 720,000 distinct CDR3 sequences, roughly 15% seen once. The sample consisted of blood. The source is a man aged 18-30 years with Graves' hyperthyroidism.

The V gene is TRBV6-5, the J gene TRBJ1-5, with a weak D call TRBD1 (5 bases). Looked up from germline, CDR1 is MNHEY and CDR2 is SVGAGI. Trimming pared 2 bases from V and 0 bases from J, leaving 14 bases between. CDR3 length equals 17 residues. The CDR3 coding sequence is TGTGCCAGCAGTTACAGTGGGACTTCCTCTAGCAATCAGCCCCAGCATTTT. Its translation: CASSYSGTSSSNQPQHF.

This clonotype was counted ten times or more. The gene calls are TRBV30 and TRBJ2-1, with 9 positions matching TRBD1. CDR1 GTSNPN and CDR2 SVGIG come from the germline V gene (reference sequence). This CDR3 is 12 amino acids long. The V segment lost 4 bases and the J segment 8 bases; nucleotides outside the gene matches: 3. CDR3 sequence: CAWTGQGHEQFF. The CDR3 coding sequence is TGTGCCTGGACGGGACAGGGCCATGAGCAGTTCTTC.

As for this clonotype: A much larger clone differs from this one at a single base, so this may be a read error. The V gene is TRBV28, the J gene TRBJ2-7; 7 bases fit TRBD1. This CDR3 has 15 amino acids. From germline, CDR1 is MDHEN and CDR2 SYDVKM. The CDR3 is CVSRKAGTAAYEQYF. DNA for the CDR3: TGTGTCAGCAGGAAAGCCGGGACAGCCGCCTACGAGCAGTACTTC.

The sample holds many counts of this clonotype. The CDR3: CASNLEGIANEKLFF. In DNA, the CDR3 is TGTGCCAGCAACTTGGAGGGGATTGCTAATGAAAAACTGTTTTTT. The chain links TRBV2 to TRBJ1-4, with D maybe TRBD1 (5 bases). V lost 7 bases, J lost 3 bases, and 15 bases lay in between. The germline V gene encodes CDR1 SNHLY and CDR2 FYNNEI. CDR3 length equals 15 residues. The full variable domain, with the rest looked up from reference TRBV2 and TRBJ1-4, is EPEVTQTPSHQVTQMGQEVILRCVPISNHLYFYWYRQILGQKVEFLVSFYNNEISEKSEIFDDQFSVERPDGSNFTLKIRSTKLEDSAMYFCASNLEGIANEKLFFGSGTQLSVL.

This clonotype has only a few counts. This chain links TRBV7-8 with TRBJ2-2, with D unclear. The CDR3 sequence is 16 residues long. Trimming cost V 8 bases and J 0 bases, with 16 bases left between them. Germline CDR1 is SGHVS and CDR2 is FQNEAQ. CDR3 DNA sequence: TGTGCCAGCCGACTGGTGGCGGTCTCGAACACCGGGGAGCTGTTTTTT. Translated, it gives CASRLVAVSNTGELFF.

This clonotype was detected many times. The genes are TRBV5-8 and TRBJ1-2; 7 bases are a match to TRBD1. The length of the CDR3 is 16 residues. The trim removed 4 bases at V and 4 bases at J, leaving 13 bases unmatched. Per the germline V gene, CDR1 is SGHTS and CDR2 is YDEGEE. The DNA of the CDR3 is TGTGCCAGCAGCCGACGCCGGGACAGCGAATCCTATGGCTACACCTTC. Protein product: CASSRRRDSESYGYTF.

The chain combines TRBV7-9 with TRBJ2-2; TRBD1 agrees at 7 bases. The CDR3 has 17 amino acids. V dropped 5 bases and J dropped 0; count of bases not matched to a gene: 9. Germline CDR1 is SEHNR and CDR2 is FQNEAQ (reference sequence). The CDR3 DNA is TGTGCCAGCAGCCCCCGACAGGGCTGGGCGAACACCGGGGAGCTGTTTTTT. Its protein product is CASSPRQGWANTGELFF.

This clonotype appeared many times. This chain uses TRBV12-3 or TRBV12-4 with TRBJ1-6, with TRBD1 matching 8 bases. V shed 7 bases and J 10 bases; nucleotides not matched to a gene: 12. The CDR3 consists of 15 residues. The CDR3 coding sequence is TGTGCCAGCACCCCAGTGGACAGGGAGACATCACCCCTCCACTTT. Translating gives CASTPVDRETSPLHF.

This clonotype appeared many times. The rearrangement links TRBV10-2 to TRBJ2-7; D not certain. V was cut by 8 bases and J by 0 bases, with 11 bases left in between. The CDR3 totals 13 residues. Germline CDR1 WSHSY, CDR2 SAAADI. The CDR3 reads CASLEAGSYEQYF. The CDR3 DNA follows: TGCGCCAGCCTAGAGGCAGGCTCCTACGAGCAGTACTTC.

The J gene is TRBJ1-5, the V gene TRBV6-1; D gene ambiguous. The V gene's germline CDR1 is MNHNS and CDR2 SASEGT. The CDR3 is 16 amino acids. V was cut by 4 bases and J by 2 bases, with 15 bases left in between. The CDR3 loop is CASSGNPNYGNQPQHF. The DNA for the CDR3 is TGTGCCAGCAGTGGAAACCCGAACTATGGCAATCAGCCCCAGCATTTT.

This clonotype was seen repeatedly, ten times or more. The chain employs TRBV6-1 and TRBJ1-5; TRBD1 aligns across 9 bases. CDR1 is MNHNS and CDR2 is SASEGT in the germline V gene. After removal of 5 bases from V and 5 bases from J, the junction contained 4 bases not matched to a gene. The CDR3 consists of 14 residues. The CDR3 DNA reads as TGTGCCAGCAGTCGCCGGGACAGGGATCAGCCCCAGCATTTT. Protein product: CASSRRDRDQPQHF.

The table lists this clonotype with many counts. This chain connects TRBV27 to TRBJ2-3; 8 bases fit TRBD2. CDR1 and CDR2 (germline): MNHEY, SMNVEV (reference sequence). The junction had 5 bases not matched to a gene; V was cut back by 5 bases and J by 4 bases. The CDR3 runs 14 residues. The CDR3, as DNA: TGTGCCAGCAGTGCGGGAGCGGGAGCAGATACGCAGTATTTT. Its translation: CASSAGAGADTQYF.

The chain carries TRBV6-1 and TRBJ2-1, with a tentative D call TRBD1 (6 bases). This CDR3 spans 15 amino acids. Germline CDR1 and CDR2: MNHNS and SASEGT. V lost 3 bases to trimming and J lost 1 base, with 10 bases between them. In DNA form, the CDR3 reads TGTGCCAGCAGTGATATTACAGGGTCCTACAATGAGCAGTTCTTC. Translation gives CASSDITGSYNEQFF.

J is TRBJ2-7 and V is TRBV16; no definite D call. The V and J ends lost 6 bases and 2 bases respectively, with 14 bases between them. Germline V CDR1 and CDR2: KGHSY, FQNENV. The CDR3 runs 14 residues. The CDR3 DNA reads as TGTGCCAGCAGAGAGGCTGGGGAAACCTACGAGCAGTACTTC. It translates to CASREAGETYEQYF.

This clonotype was recorded many times. The chain has TRBV4-2 and TRBJ2-7; D might be TRBD2 (6 bases). V lost 4 bases to trimming and J lost 0 bases, with 13 bases between them. The V gene's germline CDR1 is LGHNA and CDR2 YNFKEQ. The CDR3 consists of 15 residues. CDR3 sequence: CASSRTVRGSYEQYF. The CDR3 DNA is TGTGCCAGCAGCCGTACGGTGCGGGGCTCCTACGAGCAGTACTTC.

This clonotype was seen many times. The chain couples TRBV27 to TRBJ2-3; D unclear. In germline, CDR1 is MNHEY, CDR2 SMNVEV (reference sequence). The ends were cut back, 2 bases at V and 6 bases at J, with 12 bases in the middle. This CDR3 has 14 residues. As DNA, the CDR3 is TGTGCCAGCAGTTTAGGTGTGATGGGCGATACGCAGTATTTT. Protein: CASSLGVMGDTQYF.

V is TRBV27 and J is TRBJ2-3, with D possibly being TRBD2 (5 bases). Trimming pared 5 bases from V and 6 bases from J, leaving 15 bases between. The CDR3 is made up of 14 amino acids. Germline V gene lookup returns CDR1 MNHEY and CDR2 SMNVEV (reference sequence). CDR3 coding DNA: TGTGCCAGCAGTGCGGGCCTCTCACGCGATACGCAGTATTTT. Translated, it gives CASSAGLSRDTQYF.

In DNA, the CDR3 is TGTGCCTGCGGAAGCACTGAAGCTTTCTTT. Translating it yields CACGSTEAFF. The chain joins TRBV30 to TRBJ1-1; D ambiguous. The CDR3 is 10 amino acids. Trimming shortened V by 6 bases and J by 4 bases, and 6 bases separated the two germline ends. Germline CDR1 and CDR2: GTSNPN and SVGIG (reference sequence).

The chain uses TRBV10-3 and TRBJ1-6, with D possibly TRBD1 on 5 matching bases. Trimming stripped 3 bases from V and 4 bases from J, with 7 bases between. The germline CDR1 and CDR2 sequences are ENHRY and SYGVKD. The CDR3 length is 14 residues. The CDR3 DNA sequence: TGTGCCATCAGTGACGGGGGTTATAATTCACCCCTCCACTTT. It encodes CAISDGGYNSPLHF.

In its sample, this clonotype was seen many times. The CDR3 bases are TGTGCCAGCAGGGTCCAGAGAACCCCTGAAGCTTTCTTT. Protein product: CASRVQRTPEAFF. The V and J genes are TRBV12-3 or TRBV12-4 and TRBJ1-1; D is unclear. V was shortened by 6 bases and J by 6 bases, with 14 bases between the two germline ends. The length of the CDR3 is 13 residues.

The gene calls are TRBV11-2 and TRBJ2-3; D is undetermined. Germline values: CDR1 SGHAT, CDR2 FQNNGV. This CDR3 is built from 13 residues. Between the trimmed V and J ends, which lost 5 bases and 3 bases, there was a span of 9 bases. The CDR3 DNA sequence: TGTGCCAGCAGCCCGATGCTTACAGATACGCAGTATTTT. Protein: CASSPMLTDTQYF. Looking up the rest from reference TRBV11-2 and TRBJ2-3 gives the full variable domain: EAGVAQSPRYKIIEKRQSVAFWCNPISGHATLYWYQQILGQGPKLLIQFQNNGVVDDSQLPKDRFSAERLKGVDSTLKIQPAKLEDSAVYLCASSPMLTDTQYFGPGTRLTVL.

The chain recombines TRBV30 with TRBJ1-4; possibly TRBD1 for D (5 bases). Germline V gene lookup returns CDR1 GTSNPN and CDR2 SVGIG (reference sequence). This CDR3 region has 13 residues. With 5 bases removed from V and 7 bases from J, the gap between germline ends came to 14 bases. The CDR3 loop reads CAWGDWGIEKLFF. The CDR3 bases are TGTGCCTGGGGGGACTGGGGTATTGAAAAACTGTTTTTT.

The table lists this clonotype with a few counts. The gene calls are TRBV12-3 or TRBV12-4 and TRBJ2-6, with D tentatively TRBD2 (6 bases). There are 12 residues in the CDR3. Trimming pared 4 bases from V and 19 bases from J, leaving 17 bases between. The CDR3 sequence: CASSSTRDAGTF. The CDR3, as DNA: TGTGCCAGCAGTTCTACCCGGGACGCGGGAACTTTC.

This clonotype was recorded at least ten times. This chain uses TRBV20-1 with TRBJ2-3; D is perhaps TRBD1 or TRBD2 (6 bases each). Trimming took 1 base from V and 6 from J, leaving 23 bases between them. The CDR3 has 17 amino acids. CDR1 and CDR2 from the germline V gene are DFQATT and SNEGSKA (reference sequence). The CDR3 coding sequence is TGCAGTGCTAGAGCTGGGACACAAGGGAGGTCGTGGGATACGCAGTATTTT. It encodes CSARAGTQGRSWDTQYF.

This clonotype has a count of ten or more. This chain connects TRBV28 to TRBJ2-2, with 9 bases identical to TRBD1. CDR3 size: 16 residues. The germline V gene encodes CDR1 MDHEN and CDR2 SYDVKM. J was trimmed by 7 bases and V by 3 bases; bases with no gene match: 9. CDR3 loop: CASSLAGQGRIGELFF. CDR3 nucleotides: TGTGCCAGCAGTTTGGCGGGACAGGGACGCATCGGGGAGCTGTTTTTT.

There are a few counts of this clonotype. The rearrangement links TRBV29-1 to TRBJ2-7, with a possible D match to TRBD2 (5 bases). Germline assignment: CDR1 SQVTM and CDR2 ANQGSEA. CDR3 length: 13 amino acids. The germline V and J ends were trimmed by 5 bases and 5 bases, with 16 bases remaining between them. CDR3 coding DNA: TGCAGCGTTTTAGTTAGCGAGAAAGACGAGCAGTACTTC. It is translated as CSVLVSEKDEQYF.

The sample holds many counts of this clonotype. The rearrangement joins TRBV18 to TRBJ2-7, with a possible D match to TRBD2 (6 bases). The CDR3 consists of 14 residues. The germline V gene has CDR1 KGHSH and CDR2 LQKENI. V dropped 8 bases and J dropped 1 base, with 15 bases sitting between them. The CDR3 here is CASSPPAGSYEQYF. The CDR3 DNA reads TGTGCCAGCAGTCCCCCGGCGGGATCCTACGAGCAGTACTTC.

This clonotype has ten or more counts. The chain joins TRBV6-2 or TRBV6-3 to TRBJ2-1; D uncertain. This CDR3 is built from 15 residues. CDR1 MNHEY and CDR2 SVGEGT come from the germline V gene. Trimming stripped 0 bases from V and 0 bases from J, with 6 bases between. In DNA, the CDR3 is TGTGCCAGCAGTTACTCCGTAAGCTCCTACAATGAGCAGTTCTTC. It translates to CASSYSVSSYNEQFF.

This clonotype was observed many times. This chain connects TRBV18 to TRBJ2-1; 8 positions agree with TRBD1. The CDR3 contains 16 residues. Germline trimming cut 8 bases from V and 0 bases from J; bases unmatched to any gene: 9. Germline loops: CDR1 KGHSH, CDR2 LQKENI. Written as DNA, the CDR3 is TGTGCCAGCAGCCCACGGACAGGGAGCTCCTACAATGAGCAGTTCTTC. It codes for CASSPRTGSSYNEQFF.

Turning to this clonotype: A far more abundant clone sits one base away, making this likely a read error. It is likely a read error, because the conserved phenylalanine at the end of the CDR3 is missing. This chain joins TRBV28 and TRBJ2-7; D is unresolved. Germline V gene data show CDR1 as MDHEN and CDR2 as SYDVKM. Trimming pared 3 bases from V and 1 base from J, leaving 4 bases between. The length of the CDR3 is 12 residues. This CDR3 reads CASSLLSYEQYS. In DNA form, the CDR3 reads TGTGCCAGCAGTTTGTTGTCCTACGAGCAGTACTCC.